The 21 T cell receptor beta chains below were found in one sample sequenced in a study of T cell responses to AZD1222 COVID-19 vaccine. Sequenced by immunoSEQ multiplex PCR; TCRdb stores in-frame clones only, minus some. The profile covers fewer than 150,000 clones, with 89% appearing a single time and less than 4.5% taken by the ten largest. The material sequenced was peripheral blood, taken on day 0 of AZD1222 vaccination. The receptors derive from an adult in good health.

V and J are TRBV6-5 and TRBJ1-2; D is undetermined. This CDR3 has 13 amino acids. The ends were cut back, 9 bases at V and 4 bases at J, with 15 bases in the middle. Looked up from germline, CDR1 is MNHEY and CDR2 is SVGAGI. The CDR3 DNA reads TGTGCCAGTTGGCAGGCAACGCTCTATGGCTACACCTTC. Residues: CASWQATLYGYTF.

The rearrangement uses TRBV30 and TRBJ2-2, with D perhaps TRBD2 (6 bases). Trimming took 7 bases from V and 8 from J, leaving 14 bases between them. Germline V gene data show CDR1 as GTSNPN and CDR2 as SVGIG (reference sequence). The CDR3 consists of 12 residues. The CDR3 loop is CASHSSAGELFF. Here the CDR3 DNA reads TGTGCCTCCCACTCTAGCGCAGGGGAGCTGTTTTTT.

J is TRBJ1-1 and V is TRBV19; possible D gene TRBD1, 5 bases. Trimming took off 4 bases at V and 6 bases at J, with 15 bases between the two ends. This CDR3 is built from 14 residues. Germline CDR1 is LNHDA and CDR2 is SQIVND (reference sequence). CDR3 DNA sequence: TGTGCCAGTAGTAAGACGGGGCTCGTGGCTGAAGCTTTCTTT. This codes for CASSKTGLVAEAFF.

This chain joins TRBV9 and TRBJ2-2; 8 bases match TRBD2. There are 18 residues in the CDR3. Unmatched junction bases numbered 13, after V lost 6 bases and J lost 0 bases. Germline V gene data show CDR1 as SGDLS and CDR2 as YYNGEE. Here the CDR3 DNA reads TGTGCCAGCACCCCTTTTGGGCGGGGGGCTGCGAACACCGGGGAGCTGTTTTTT. This encodes CASTPFGRGAANTGELFF. The whole variable domain, remainder taken from reference TRBV9 and TRBJ2-2, is DSGVTQTPKHLITATGQRVTLRCSPRSGDLSVYWYQQSLDQGLQFLIQYYNGEERAKGNILERFSAQQFPDLHSELNLSSLELGDSALYFCASTPFGRGAANTGELFFGEGSRLTVL.

This chain uses TRBV15 with TRBJ1-5; TRBD1 is a possible D gene (5 bases). Deletions cut 6 bases from V and 2 bases from J, with 11 bases between. CDR3 length: 14 amino acids. From germline, CDR1 is LNHNV and CDR2 YYDKDF (reference sequence). The CDR3 region is CATSRRGGNQPQHF. CDR3 in DNA: TGTGCCACCAGTCGGCGGGGCGGCAATCAGCCCCAGCATTTT.

The rearrangement uses TRBV3-1 (or the pseudogene TRBV3-2) and TRBJ2-2; no firm D call. Germline values: CDR1 LGHDT, CDR2 YNNKEL (reference sequence). The CDR3 totals 13 residues. Trimming removed 1 base at V and 4 bases at J, with 4 bases between. CDR3 coding DNA: TGTGCCAGCAGCCAAGCAGGCACCGGGGAGCTGTTTTTT. It codes for CASSQAGTGELFF.

The chain is built from TRBV3-1 (or the pseudogene TRBV3-2) and TRBJ1-2, with TRBD1 identical over 10 bases. This CDR3 comprises 16 residues. From germline, CDR1 is LGHDT and CDR2 YNNKEL (reference sequence). V lost 0 bases and J lost 8; bases outside the gene matches: 9. This chain's CDR3 is CASSQDSDRGFYGYTF. The CDR3 DNA reads as TGTGCCAGCAGCCAAGACTCGGACAGGGGGTTCTACGGCTACACCTTC.

The chain joins TRBV28 to TRBJ2-2; 10 bases are shared with TRBD1. CDR3 size: 15 residues. Looked up from germline, CDR1 is MDHEN and CDR2 is SYDVKM. V was pared by 3 bases and J by 4 bases, with 2 bases of the junction left unmatched. The CDR3 here is CASSLTGGRTGELFF. The DNA of the CDR3 is TGTGCCAGCAGTTTGACAGGGGGCCGCACCGGGGAGCTGTTTTTT.

The chain combines TRBV5-4 with TRBJ2-5; TRBD2 might be the D (5 bases). This CDR3 is built from 15 residues. The V end lost 3 bases, the J end lost 2 bases, and 14 bases lay between the germline ends. Germline V gene data show CDR1 as SGHNT and CDR2 as YYREEE (reference sequence). CDR3 DNA sequence: TGTGCCAGCAGCTACCCCGGGGATAGACAAGAGACCCAGTACTTC. It translates to CASSYPGDRQETQYF.

This clone has only a few counts. The chain employs TRBV3-1 (or the pseudogene TRBV3-2) and TRBJ1-4; 7 positions match TRBD1. Trimming at V came to 3 bases and at J to 2 bases, leaving 6 bases not matched to a gene. Germline V gene data show CDR1 as LGHDT and CDR2 as YNNKEL (reference sequence). This CDR3 contains 16 residues. The CDR3 DNA sequence: TGTGCCAGCAGCCATCAAACGACAGGGACTAATGAAAAACTGTTTTTT. Translation: CASSHQTTGTNEKLFF.

V gene TRBV7-2 combines with J gene TRBJ2-3; TRBD2 agrees at 10 bases. The junction had 5 bases not matched to a gene; V was cut back by 0 bases and J by 2 bases. This CDR3 contains 17 residues. From germline, CDR1 is SGHTA and CDR2 FQGNSA. The CDR3: CASSLAVAGGPTDTQYF. The CDR3 DNA is TGTGCCAGCAGCTTAGCCGTAGCGGGGGGCCCCACAGATACGCAGTATTTT. Together with reference TRBV7-2 and TRBJ2-3, the CDR3 gives the full variable domain: GAGVSQSPSNKVTEKGKDVELRCDPISGHTALYWYRQSLGQGLEFLIYFQGNSAPDKSGLPSDRFSAERTGGSVSTLTIQRTQQEDSAVYLCASSLAVAGGPTDTQYFGPGTRLTVL.

The rearrangement joins TRBV5-4 to TRBJ2-2; possibly TRBD1 for D (6 bases). The CDR3 length is 14 residues. Trimming took 5 bases from V and 6 from J, leaving 14 bases between them. Looked up from germline, CDR1 is SGHNT and CDR2 is YYREEE (reference sequence). The CDR3: CASRPTTGSGELFF. The CDR3 coding sequence is TGTGCCAGCAGGCCGACGACAGGATCCGGGGAGCTGTTTTTT.

The J gene is TRBJ1-6, the V gene TRBV5-6, with D tentatively TRBD1 (6 bases). Trimming removed 2 bases at V and 7 bases at J, with 13 bases between. The CDR3 sequence is 15 residues long. In germline, CDR1 is SGHDT, CDR2 YYEEEE. The CDR3 protein is CASSFDRKGNSPLHF. CDR3 in DNA: TGTGCCAGCAGCTTTGACAGGAAAGGGAATTCACCCCTCCACTTT.

The J gene is TRBJ2-1, the V gene TRBV19, with 9 bases lining up with TRBD2. J gave up 6 bases and V 6 bases, and 9 bases lay outside the gene matches. Germline V gene lookup returns CDR1 LNHDA and CDR2 SQIVND (reference sequence). The length of the CDR3 is 15 residues. The CDR3 is CASRLGGRALNEQFF. The CDR3 region has the DNA TGTGCCAGTAGATTAGGCGGGAGGGCCCTCAATGAGCAGTTCTTC.

The chain is built from TRBV29-1 and TRBJ2-6; tentatively, D is TRBD2 (7 bases). The CDR3 has 17 residues. The V gene lost 4 bases and the J gene lost 1 base, with 17 bases spanning the gap. Germline lookup yields CDR1 SQVTM and CDR2 ANQGSEA. The CDR3 is CSVAPRGATSGANVLTF. For the CDR3, the DNA is TGCAGCGTTGCCCCCCGGGGGGCTACATCTGGGGCCAACGTCCTGACTTTC.

The V gene is TRBV10-3, the J gene TRBJ2-1; TRBD1 matches 7 bases. V lost 4 bases and J lost 4; bases outside the gene matches: 4. Germline assignment: CDR1 ENHRY and CDR2 SYGVKD. The CDR3 is 14 amino acids. DNA of the CDR3: TGTGCCATCAGTGGATCACAGGGGTACAATGAGCAGTTCTTC. This gives the protein CAISGSQGYNEQFF.

The CDR3 sequence is CASRGRSSYEQYF. For the CDR3, the DNA is TGTGCCAGCAGGGGTAGGAGCTCCTACGAGCAGTACTTC. J is TRBJ2-7 and V is TRBV6-4; no reliable D call. The V gene lost 6 bases and the J gene lost 0 bases, with 9 bases spanning the gap. The CDR3 loop spans 13 amino acids. Germline V gene data show CDR1 as MRHNA and CDR2 as SNTAGT.

The gene calls are TRBV12-3 or TRBV12-4 and TRBJ1-1; D ambiguous. This CDR3 has 13 amino acids. V lost 5 bases and J lost 5, with 12 bases in between. The CDR3 region has the DNA TGTGCCAGCAGTAAATTTTGGGAGACTGAAGCTTTCTTT. Residues: CASSKFWETEAFF.

The rearrangement uses TRBV7-2 and TRBJ1-2; the D is unclear. V was shortened by 4 bases and J by 6 bases, with 15 bases between the two germline ends. The CDR3 is made up of 14 amino acids. Germline V CDR1 and CDR2: SGHTA, FQGNSA. CDR3 in amino acids: CASSSYPVIDGYTF. The CDR3 bases are TGTGCCAGCAGCTCGTACCCCGTCATAGATGGCTACACCTTC.

The V and J genes are TRBV27 and TRBJ2-2; D is perhaps TRBD2 (6 bases). CDR3 length equals 13 residues. The V and J ends lost 3 bases and 6 bases respectively, with 8 bases between them. Germline CDR1 MNHEY, CDR2 SMNVEV (reference sequence). The CDR3 sequence: CASSFSGAGELFF. Written as DNA, the CDR3 is TGTGCCAGCAGTTTTTCGGGGGCCGGGGAGCTGTTTTTT.

The chain joins TRBV10-3 to TRBJ2-3; TRBD2 might be the D (6 bases). Germline CDR1 is ENHRY and CDR2 is SYGVKD. There are 19 residues in the CDR3. V was shortened by 6 bases and J by 3 bases, with 28 bases between the two germline ends. Written as DNA, the CDR3 is TGTGCCATCAGGGAAGTAAAGGGTCTAGCGCCTGATGGTACAGATACGCAGTATTTT. Translating gives CAIREVKGLAPDGTDTQYF.